These 5 T cell receptor beta chains share one sample of origin, sequenced in a study of cytomegalovirus exposure and HLA in healthy donors (dated by TCRdb to 2017 to 2019). The library was generated by the immunoSEQ multiplex PCR assay. TCRdb provides this immuneACCESS table in a form limited to in-frame rearrangements. Some clones are lacking; in checked studies, under half of them reflect an unresolved V gene, and why the rest are absent is not known. Counted in this sample were 120,000 or so clones; about 96% of them appeared once. Less than 2% of the sample lies in the top ten. Sample: PBMCs. These receptors were collected from a man between 18 and 35 years old in good health and CMV-seronegative.

The chain combines TRBV9 with TRBJ2-3; D unresolved. Germline lookup yields CDR1 SGDLS and CDR2 YYNGEE. This CDR3 has 13 residues. Deletions cut 7 bases from V and 4 bases from J, with 13 bases between. CDR3 protein: CASGLSAPDTQYF. CDR3 coding DNA: TGTGCCAGCGGTCTGAGCGCCCCAGATACGCAGTATTTT.

J is TRBJ1-2 and V is TRBV7-9; no reliable D call. With 0 bases removed from V and 8 bases from J, the gap between germline ends came to 7 bases. Germline V CDR1 and CDR2: SEHNR, FQNEAQ (reference sequence). The CDR3 has 12 amino acids. The CDR3 coding sequence is TGTGCCAGCAGCTTAGCGCGATCCGGCTACACCTTC. Its translation: CASSLARSGYTF.

This chain links TRBV19 with TRBJ1-5; D not resolved. CDR3 length: 12 residues. CDR1 and CDR2 (germline): LNHDA, SQIVND (reference sequence). The V and J ends lost 8 bases and 10 bases respectively, with 15 bases between them. The chain's CDR3 is CASSEGQGPQHF. CDR3 in DNA: TGTGCCAGTTCAGAGGGTCAAGGACCCCAGCATTTT.

The sample holds one count of this clone. This chain links TRBV5-1 with TRBJ2-5; TRBD1 matches at 9 bases. Germline CDR1 is SGHRS and CDR2 is YFSETQ. V was clipped by 4 bases and J by 6 bases; unmatched bases: 7. The CDR3 consists of 14 residues. The CDR3 DNA reads as TGCGCCAGCAGCCCCACAGGGGGCGGAAAGACCCAGTACTTC. It codes for CASSPTGGGKTQYF.

This clone came up a few times. V gene TRBV19 combines with J gene TRBJ1-5, with 9 bases aligning to TRBD1. Germline V CDR1 and CDR2: LNHDA, SQIVND (reference sequence). The V gene end was trimmed by 3 bases and the J gene end by 4 bases; junction bases not matched to a gene: 1. CDR3 size: 14 residues. The CDR3 region is CASSMDRGNQPQHF. CDR3 nucleotides: TGTGCCAGTAGTATGGACAGGGGAAATCAGCCCCAGCATTTT.